This T cell receptor (beta chain) was found in a study of blood T cell repertoires in COVID-19. Across the study: The United States, Italy and Spain supplied acute and convalescent COVID-19 samples. Sample material is recorded as cDNA or gDNA derived from T cells, B-cell-depleted T cells, or PBMCs.

Source study methods: For nucleated cells, counts were estimated from reference gene primer amplification. Assay: immunoSEQ multiplex PCR; the TCRdb copy retains only in-frame clones and omits some. From that table come the V and J calls and clone size; the DNA was used to work out D and trimming. The table shows 210,000 or so clones, with approximately 86% occurring only once. CDR1 is LNHDA and CDR2 is SQIVND in the germline V gene (reference sequence). V gave up 5 bases and J gave up 6 bases; unmatched junction bases: 14. The CDR3 spans 16 residues. The sample consisted of peripheral blood. The chain combines TRBV19 with TRBJ2-7; TRBD1 agrees at 9 bases. This clonotype was obtained from a young man with active or convalescent COVID-19. The chain's CDR3 is CASSHRGRDQDAEQYF. In nucleotides, the CDR3 is TGTGCCAGTAGTCACAGGGGGCGGGACCAAGACGCCGAGCAGTACTTC.